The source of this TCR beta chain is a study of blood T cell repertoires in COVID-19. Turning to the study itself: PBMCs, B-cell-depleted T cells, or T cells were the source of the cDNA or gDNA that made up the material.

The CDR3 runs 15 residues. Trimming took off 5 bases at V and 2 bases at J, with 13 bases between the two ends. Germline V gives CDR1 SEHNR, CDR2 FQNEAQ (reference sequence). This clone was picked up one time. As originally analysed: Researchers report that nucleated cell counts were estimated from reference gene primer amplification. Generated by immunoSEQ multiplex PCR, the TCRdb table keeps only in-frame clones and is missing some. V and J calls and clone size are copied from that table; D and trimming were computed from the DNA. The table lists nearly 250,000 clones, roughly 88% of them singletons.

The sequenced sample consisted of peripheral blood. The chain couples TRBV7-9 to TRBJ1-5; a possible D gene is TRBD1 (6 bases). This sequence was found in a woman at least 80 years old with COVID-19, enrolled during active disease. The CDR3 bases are TGTGCCAGCAGCGAGGGAGGGGGTCGCAATCAGCCCCAGCATTTT. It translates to CASSEGGGRNQPQHF.